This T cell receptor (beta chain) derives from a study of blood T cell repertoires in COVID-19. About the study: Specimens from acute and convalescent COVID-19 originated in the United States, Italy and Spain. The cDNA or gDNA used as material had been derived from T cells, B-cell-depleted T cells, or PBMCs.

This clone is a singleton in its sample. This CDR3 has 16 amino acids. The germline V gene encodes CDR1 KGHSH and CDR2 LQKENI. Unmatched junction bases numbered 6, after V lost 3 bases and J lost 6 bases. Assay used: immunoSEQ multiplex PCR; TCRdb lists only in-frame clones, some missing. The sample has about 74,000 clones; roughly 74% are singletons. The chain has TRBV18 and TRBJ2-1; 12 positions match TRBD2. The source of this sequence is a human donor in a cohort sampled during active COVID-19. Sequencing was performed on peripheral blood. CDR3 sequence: CASSPRTSGEGNEQFF. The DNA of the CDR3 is TGTGCCAGCTCACCCCGGACTAGCGGGGAGGGCAATGAGCAGTTCTTC.